This T cell receptor beta chain derives from a study of cytomegalovirus exposure and HLA in healthy donors. Findings of the study overall: Upon later analysis, TCR association rates were observed to vary by HLA locus, being highest for DRB1 and lowest for HLA-C.

Turning to this clone: What it recognizes is unknown.

Germline loops: CDR1 LGHNA, CDR2 YNFKEQ. CDR3 length equals 15 residues. V shed 4 bases, J shed 1 base, and the junction held 4 bases outside the gene matches. 13 Jbeta primers and 60 Vbeta primers were used for the PCR. Generated by immunoSEQ multiplex PCR, the TCRdb table keeps only in-frame clones and is missing some. This table holds 200,000 to 250,000 clones, 82% found once. The receptor was isolated from a woman in her forties in good health and CMV-seropositive. The V gene is TRBV4-2, the J gene TRBJ1-1; 9 bases are shared with TRBD1. Sequenced input: PBMCs. In nucleotides, the CDR3 is TGTGCCAGCAGCCTTGGGACAGGGACGAACACTGAAGCTTTCTTT. It encodes CASSLGTGTNTEAFF.